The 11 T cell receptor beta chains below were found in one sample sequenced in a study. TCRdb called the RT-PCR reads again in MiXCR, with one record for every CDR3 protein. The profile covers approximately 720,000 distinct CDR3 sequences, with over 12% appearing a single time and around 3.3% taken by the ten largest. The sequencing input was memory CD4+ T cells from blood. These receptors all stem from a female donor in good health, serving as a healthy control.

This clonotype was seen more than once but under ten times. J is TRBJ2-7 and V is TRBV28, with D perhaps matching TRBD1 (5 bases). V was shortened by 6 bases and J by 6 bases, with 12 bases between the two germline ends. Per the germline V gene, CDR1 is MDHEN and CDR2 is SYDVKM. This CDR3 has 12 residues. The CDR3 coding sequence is TGTGCCAGCAGGCGACAGTCCCCCGAGCAGTACTTC. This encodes CASRRQSPEQYF.

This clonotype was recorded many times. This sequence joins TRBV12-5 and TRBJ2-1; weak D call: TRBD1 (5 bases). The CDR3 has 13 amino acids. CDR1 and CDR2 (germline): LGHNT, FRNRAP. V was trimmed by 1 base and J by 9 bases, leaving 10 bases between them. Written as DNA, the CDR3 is TGTGCTAGTGGTTTGGAGTGGGGCGGTGAGCAGTTCTTC. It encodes CASGLEWGGEQFF.

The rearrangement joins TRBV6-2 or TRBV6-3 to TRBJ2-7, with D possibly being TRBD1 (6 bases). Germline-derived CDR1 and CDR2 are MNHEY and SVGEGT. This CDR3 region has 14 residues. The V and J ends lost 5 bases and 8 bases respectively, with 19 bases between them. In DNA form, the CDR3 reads TGTGCCAGCAGTCCTTCTGTTACAGGGAACAAGCAGTACTTC. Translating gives CASSPSVTGNKQYF.

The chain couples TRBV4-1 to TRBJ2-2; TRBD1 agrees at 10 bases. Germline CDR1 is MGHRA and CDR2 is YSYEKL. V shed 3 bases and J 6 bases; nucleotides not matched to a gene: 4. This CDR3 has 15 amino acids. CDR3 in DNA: TGCGCCAGCAGCCACGACAGGGGGCGGGCCGGGGAGCTGTTTTTT. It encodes CASSHDRGRAGELFF.

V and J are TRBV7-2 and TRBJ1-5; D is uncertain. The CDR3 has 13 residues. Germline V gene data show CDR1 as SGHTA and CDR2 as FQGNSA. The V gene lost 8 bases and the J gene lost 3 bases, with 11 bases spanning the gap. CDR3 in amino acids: CASAQVPNQPQHF. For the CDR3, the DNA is TGTGCCAGCGCCCAGGTTCCCAATCAGCCCCAGCATTTT.

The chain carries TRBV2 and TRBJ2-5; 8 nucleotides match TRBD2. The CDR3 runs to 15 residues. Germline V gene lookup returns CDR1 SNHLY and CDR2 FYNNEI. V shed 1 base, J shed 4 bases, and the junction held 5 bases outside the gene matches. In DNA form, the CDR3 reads TGTGCCAGCAGTGAAGTGGCGCTAGCGGGAGAGACCCAGTACTTC. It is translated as CASSEVALAGETQYF.

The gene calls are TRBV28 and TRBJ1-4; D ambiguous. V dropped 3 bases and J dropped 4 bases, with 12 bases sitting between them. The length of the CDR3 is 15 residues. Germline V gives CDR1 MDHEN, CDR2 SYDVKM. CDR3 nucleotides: TGTGCCAGCAGTTTCGGGAATCGGGGTAATGAAAAACTGTTTTTT. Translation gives CASSFGNRGNEKLFF. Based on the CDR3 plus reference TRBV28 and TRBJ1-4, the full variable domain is DVKVTQSSRYLVKRTGEKVFLECVQDMDHENMFWYRQDPGLGLRLIYFSYDVKMKEKGDIPEGYSVSREKKERFSLILESASTNQTSMYLCASSFGNRGNEKLFFGSGTQLSVL.

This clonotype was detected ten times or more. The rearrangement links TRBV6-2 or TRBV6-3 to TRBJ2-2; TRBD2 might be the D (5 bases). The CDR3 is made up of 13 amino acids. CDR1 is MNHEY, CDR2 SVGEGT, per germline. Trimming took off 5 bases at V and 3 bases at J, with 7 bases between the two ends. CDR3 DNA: TGTGCCAGCAGTCGGAGGCACACCGGGGAGCTGTTTTTT. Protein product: CASSRRHTGELFF.

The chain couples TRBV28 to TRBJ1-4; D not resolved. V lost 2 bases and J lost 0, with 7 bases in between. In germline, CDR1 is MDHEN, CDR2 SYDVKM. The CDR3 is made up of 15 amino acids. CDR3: CASSLPDATNEKLFF. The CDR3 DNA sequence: TGTGCCAGCAGTTTACCGGATGCAACTAATGAAAAACTGTTTTTT.

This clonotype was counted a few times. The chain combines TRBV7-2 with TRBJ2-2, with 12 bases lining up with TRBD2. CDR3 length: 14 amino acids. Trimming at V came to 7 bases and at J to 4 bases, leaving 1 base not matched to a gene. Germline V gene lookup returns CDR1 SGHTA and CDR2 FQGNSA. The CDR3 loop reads CASTTSGSTGELFF. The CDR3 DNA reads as TGTGCCAGCACGACTAGCGGGAGCACCGGGGAGCTGTTTTTT.

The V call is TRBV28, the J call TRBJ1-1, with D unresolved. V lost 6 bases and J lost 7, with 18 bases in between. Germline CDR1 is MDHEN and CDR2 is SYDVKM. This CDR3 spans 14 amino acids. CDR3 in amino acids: CASRSRRAKGEAFF. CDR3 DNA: TGTGCCAGCAGATCCCGGAGGGCCAAGGGTGAAGCTTTCTTT.